This record looks at one T cell receptor beta chain sequence and its context. A Seattle source enrolled patients during active infection and followed them longitudinally. Germline values: CDR1 SGHRS, CDR2 YFSETQ. There are 17 residues in the CDR3. Trimming stripped 0 bases from V and 0 bases from J, with 14 bases between. In the original workflow: Reference gene primer amplification gave estimated nucleated cell counts. Measured with immunoSEQ multiplex PCR; TCRdb has only the in-frame clones, and not every one. That table is the source of V, J and clone size, and D and trimming were worked out from the DNA. The table lists about 250,000 clones, more than 70% of them singletons, with approximately 6.2% in the top ten. The data were taken from a study of blood T cell repertoires in COVID-19. At the level of the study: Collection of acute and convalescent COVID-19 samples took place in the United States, Italy and Spain. PBMCs, B-cell-depleted T cells, or T cells provided the cDNA or gDNA that made up the material.

The sequence was obtained from a woman older than 75 with COVID-19, enrolled during active disease. V usage is TRBV5-1 and J usage is TRBJ2-3; possible D gene TRBD1, 5 bases. Sequencing was done on a sample of peripheral blood. DNA of the CDR3: TGCGCCAGCAGCTTGGTGCCAGGGCTTTCCAGCACAGATACGCAGTATTTT. Its translation: CASSLVPGLSSTDTQYF.